This T cell receptor beta chain was captured by sequencing in a study of blood T cell repertoires in COVID-19. Study overall: There were acute and convalescent COVID-19 samples, and they came from the United States, Italy and Spain.

All recovered Cohort 3 donors got two negative PCRs, got clearance, or saw symptom resolution. V gave up 2 bases and J gave up 5 bases; unmatched junction bases: 17. This CDR3 spans 19 amino acids. Looked up from germline, CDR1 is MNHEY and CDR2 is SMNVEV (reference sequence). Profiling relied on immunoSEQ multiplex PCR, and the TCRdb table lists in-frame clones only, not all of them. The sample includes approximately 450,000 clones, approximately 92% of them seen just once. This receptor was taken from a man younger than 45 who had recovered from COVID-19. The chain joins TRBV27 to TRBJ2-1; TRBD2 agrees at 8 bases. The sequencing sample was made of PBMCs or T cells enriched from blood (not recorded which). In DNA, the CDR3 is TGTGCCAGCAGTTTAATTTTTGGGGCCTCAAGCGGGAGCCACAATGAGCAGTTCTTC. It is translated as CASSLIFGASSGSHNEQFF.